This T cell receptor (beta chain) was obtained from a study of beta chain features in type 1 diabetes. Study results and caveats: PCR might preferentially amplify shorter templates, equally in patients and controls. Still unanswered here is whether HLA type influences TCRB rearrangement. Shortening that was moderate but significant affected the TCRB CDR3s of Type 1 diabetes patients in all four CD4+ subsets.

Points on this clone: Its antigen is unknown.

What was sequenced were expressed TCRB transcripts, since all of the isolated RNA had been reverse transcribed. Some clones are missing from TCRdb's copy, which holds only in-frame ones; the method was immunoSEQ multiplex PCR. The profile shows about 340,000 clones, approximately 9.9% of them singletons. The origin of this receptor is a man aged 30 to 39 with type 1 diabetes. Input material: central memory CD4+ T cells from blood.

CDR3 sequence reads: CASSYDRDRNSYEQYF. CDR3 sequence (DNA): TGTGCCAGCAGTTATGACCGGGACCGCAACTCCTACGAGCAGTACTTC. The V call is TRBV6-5, the J call TRBJ2-7; possibly TRBD1 or TRBD2 for D (5 bases each). Germline V gene lookup returns CDR1 MNHEY and CDR2 SVGAGI. The ends were cut back, 3 bases at V and 0 bases at J, with 15 bases in the middle. The CDR3 sequence is 16 residues long.